The source of this T cell receptor beta chain is a study of T cell responses to AZD1222 COVID-19 vaccine. Clones were read by immunoSEQ multiplex PCR, and TCRdb kept only the in-frame ones, dropping some. The data hold roughly 130,000 clones, with over 75% observed a single time. With regard to this clone: The antigen is not known.

Whole-study results and caveats: Donor demographics were predominantly white British with a female majority; clonal diversity may be underestimated.

J was trimmed by 7 bases and V by 10 bases; bases with no gene match: 10. CDR1 and CDR2 (germline): MNHEY, SMNVEV (reference sequence). This CDR3 spans 13 amino acids. The sequencing used peripheral blood, collected on day 0 of MenACWY control vaccination. The chain combines TRBV27 with TRBJ2-1; 7 bases map to TRBD1. The TCR sequence derives from an adult in good health. CDR3 in DNA: TGTGCCACCGGATCTACAGGGGAAAATGAGCAGTTCTTC. It translates to CATGSTGENEQFF.